This entry lists 15 T cell receptor beta chains sequenced from one sample in a study of radiotherapy plus CTLA-4 blockade in lung cancer. The data were produced by immunoSEQ multiplex PCR, yet TCRdb's version contains in-frame clones alone and is incomplete. The table has some 110,000 clones, 85% to 90% seen once. The material was peripheral blood, obtained from a patient treated with radiotherapy plus ipilimumab. The receptors stem from a human donor with non-small cell lung cancer that progressed on radiotherapy plus ipilimumab.

V and J are TRBV12-5 and TRBJ1-5; D not resolved. V was clipped by 0 bases and J by 2 bases, with 8 bases between them. CDR1 is LGHNT, CDR2 FRNRAP, per germline. The CDR3 runs to 15 residues. CDR3 sequence: CASGLVLGGNQPQHF. CDR3 nucleotide sequence: TGTGCTAGTGGTTTGGTACTGGGAGGCAATCAGCCCCAGCATTTT.

The gene calls are TRBV2 and TRBJ2-7; weak D call: TRBD1 (6 bases). The germline V gene has CDR1 SNHLY and CDR2 FYNNEI. The CDR3 extends over 13 amino acids. Trimming removed 4 bases from V and 4 bases from J, with 11 bases in between. This chain's CDR3 is CASSVLQGYEQYF. Written as DNA, the CDR3 is TGTGCCAGCAGTGTACTTCAGGGGTACGAGCAGTACTTC.

J is TRBJ2-1 and V is TRBV5-4; 7 nucleotides agree with TRBD1. The CDR3 runs 14 residues. V dropped 1 base and J dropped 4; count of bases not matched to a gene: 2. Germline assignment: CDR1 SGHNT and CDR2 YYREEE (reference sequence). This CDR3 is CASSLNRGYNEQFF. DNA for the CDR3: TGTGCCAGCAGCTTGAACAGGGGATACAATGAGCAGTTCTTC. Drawing the rest from reference TRBV5-4 and TRBJ2-1, the complete variable domain is ETGVTQSPTHLIKTRGQQVTLRCSSQSGHNTVSWYQQALGQGPQFIFQYYREEENGRGNFPPRFSGLQFPNYSSELNVNALELDDSALYLCASSLNRGYNEQFFGPGTRLTVL.

The chain carries TRBV4-2 and TRBJ2-3; D is unclear. V shed 3 bases and J shed 3 bases, with 1 base lying between them. Germline CDR1 reads LGHNA; CDR2 reads YNFKEQ. This CDR3 contains 11 residues. The CDR3, as DNA: TGTGCCAGCAGCCAGACAGATACGCAGTATTTT. Its protein is CASSQTDTQYF.

On this clone: A much more abundant neighbour one base away suggests this may be a read error. Other DNA sequences from this sample encode an identical CDR3 as well. The chain links TRBV30 to TRBJ2-4; 9 bases line up with TRBD1. The germline CDR1 and CDR2 sequences are GTSNPN and SVGIG (reference sequence). The CDR3 is 15 residues long. The CDR3 nucleotides are TGTGCCTGGAGTGTACTCACGACAGGGGGGGACATCCAGTACTTC. As protein: CAWSVLTTGGDIQYF.

The chain combines TRBV19 with TRBJ1-5; the D is unclear. Trimming removed 0 bases at V and 7 bases at J, with 10 bases between. CDR1 is LNHDA and CDR2 is SQIVND in the germline V gene (reference sequence). The CDR3 is made up of 14 amino acids. The DNA of the CDR3 is TGTGCCAGTAGTATAGATCCCTCTAGACAGCCCCAGCATTTT. It is translated as CASSIDPSRQPQHF.

The chain links TRBV30 to TRBJ1-2; possibly TRBD1 for D (6 bases). CDR3 length: 14 amino acids. The V gene lost 0 bases and the J gene lost 4 bases, with 12 bases spanning the gap. The germline V gene has CDR1 GTSNPN and CDR2 SVGIG (reference sequence). The CDR3 loop reads CAWSVPGAGYGYTF. In DNA form, the CDR3 reads TGTGCCTGGAGTGTCCCAGGGGCCGGCTATGGCTACACCTTC.

This clone is a singleton in its sample. The chain links TRBV4-2 to TRBJ2-7, with a tentative D call TRBD2 (5 bases). This CDR3 is built from 20 residues. Trimming cost V 0 bases and J 3 bases, with 27 bases left between them. The germline V gene encodes CDR1 LGHNA and CDR2 YNFKEQ. The CDR3 loop reads CASSQDSRVFTRKAHYEQYF. CDR3 coding DNA: TGTGCCAGCAGCCAAGATTCGCGGGTTTTTACTAGGAAGGCTCACTACGAGCAGTACTTC.

This clone was seen a few times. This chain joins TRBV7-9 and TRBJ2-1; TRBD2 might be the D (5 bases). CDR3 size: 15 residues. With 0 bases removed from V and 4 bases from J, the gap between germline ends came to 10 bases. Germline lookup yields CDR1 SEHNR and CDR2 FQNEAQ (reference sequence). CDR3 sequence (DNA): TGTGCCAGCAGCTTAGCTACCGGGGTGTACAATGAGCAGTTCTTC. Amino acids: CASSLATGVYNEQFF.

This chain uses TRBV5-4 with TRBJ2-1; D is unclear. Germline CDR1 reads SGHNT; CDR2 reads YYREEE (reference sequence). This CDR3 spans 12 amino acids. Trimming took off 4 bases at V and 3 bases at J, with 5 bases between the two ends. In DNA, the CDR3 is TGTGCCAGCAGCCGCGACTACAATGAGCAGTTCTTC. Translation: CASSRDYNEQFF.

V and J are TRBV10-3 and TRBJ2-6; D is undetermined. Germline CDR1 and CDR2: ENHRY and SYGVKD. This CDR3 is 14 amino acids long. Between the trimmed V and J ends, which lost 4 bases and 0 bases, there was a span of 4 bases. CDR3 in amino acids: CAISGPSGANVLTF. DNA for the CDR3: TGTGCCATCAGTGGGCCCTCTGGGGCCAACGTCCTGACTTTC.

The rearrangement joins TRBV5-1 to TRBJ2-7, with D possibly being TRBD1 (6 bases). V was trimmed by 0 bases and J by 6 bases, leaving 13 bases between them. Germline V gene data show CDR1 as SGHRS and CDR2 as YFSETQ. The CDR3 length is 14 residues. The CDR3 spells CASSLDRVGGEQYF. CDR3 sequence (DNA): TGCGCCAGCAGCTTGGACAGGGTGGGTGGCGAGCAGTACTTC.

DNA for the CDR3: TGTGCCAGCAGCTTAGCCCTCACTAGCGGGATAAGGGCAGATACGCAGTATTTT. Its translation is CASSLALTSGIRADTQYF. The V gene is TRBV11-2, the J gene TRBJ2-3, with 10 bases that match TRBD2. This CDR3 is 18 amino acids long. In germline, CDR1 is SGHAT, CDR2 FQNNGV. V was pared by 1 base and J by 4 bases, with 11 bases of the junction left unmatched.

The chain employs TRBV18 and TRBJ2-5; D gene unclear. The germline V gene has CDR1 KGHSH and CDR2 LQKENI. The CDR3 is 13 residues long. The V and J ends lost 0 bases and 1 base respectively, with 3 bases between them. The CDR3 sequence is CASSPPLQETQYF. The CDR3 region has the DNA TGTGCCAGCTCACCACCGCTCCAAGAGACCCAGTACTTC.

This chain links TRBV5-1 with TRBJ1-1, with 7 positions matching TRBD1. This CDR3 contains 13 residues. Germline loops: CDR1 SGHRS, CDR2 YFSETQ. J lost 4 bases, V lost 4 bases, and 4 bases had no gene match. The CDR3, as DNA: TGCGCCAGCAGCGAGGGGGCTGTCACTGAAGCTTTCTTT. This codes for CASSEGAVTEAFF.